The clone carrying this T cell receptor beta chain occurred a few times. The germline V gene encodes CDR1 SGHVS and CDR2 FNYEAQ. With 1 base removed from V and 7 bases from J, the gap between germline ends came to 9 bases. CDR3 size: 13 residues. The data were taken from a study of blood T cell repertoires in COVID-19. Study-level background: Material from acute and convalescent COVID-19 was sourced from the United States, Italy and Spain. T cells, B-cell-depleted T cells, or PBMCs provided the cDNA or gDNA that served as material.

Authors' data handling: Reference gene primer amplification in the assay estimated nucleated cell counts. TCRdb's table, derived via immunoSEQ multiplex PCR, lists solely in-frame clones and lacks some. V and J calls and clone size are copied from that table; D and trimming were computed from the DNA. The sample consists of around 140,000 clones, 60% to 85% of them appearing once. The rearrangement links TRBV7-6 to TRBJ2-3; tentative D call: TRBD2 (6 bases). The sequencing sample was made of peripheral blood. The receptor comes from a man in his forties or fifties with acute or convalescent COVID-19. In DNA form, the CDR3 reads TGTGCCAGCAGCTTAGGCGGGGAAAATACGCAGTATTTT. This codes for CASSLGGENTQYF.